A single sample is the source of the 2 T cell receptor beta chains below, sequenced in a study of cytomegalovirus exposure and HLA in healthy donors. 13 Jbeta primers and 60 Vbeta primers were used for the PCR. Some clones are missing from TCRdb's copy, which holds only in-frame ones; the method was immunoSEQ multiplex PCR. This table holds approximately 120,000 clones, more than 75% found once. The specimen was PBMCs. The receptors shown here come from a woman aged 60-75 years in good health and CMV-seropositive.

This rearrangement joins TRBV6-6 to TRBJ1-2; D ambiguous. Germline assignment: CDR1 MNHNY and CDR2 SVGAGI (reference sequence). The V end was cut by 0 bases, the J end by 2 bases, with 7 bases between. The CDR3 runs 14 residues. The CDR3 loop is CASSYSAANYGYTF. CDR3 DNA sequence: TGTGCCAGCAGTTACTCGGCAGCGAACTATGGCTACACCTTC.

This clone was found a few times. The chain links TRBV6-5 to TRBJ2-5; D not certain. With 0 bases removed from V and 4 bases from J, the gap between germline ends came to 12 bases. Germline V gives CDR1 MNHEY, CDR2 SVGAGI. There are 15 residues in the CDR3. CDR3 region: CASSYSILVAETQYF. The CDR3 DNA reads as TGTGCCAGCAGTTACTCGATTCTAGTAGCAGAGACCCAGTACTTC.